The sequence of this TCR beta chain was determined in a study of HIV-infected patients and healthy controls. Study outcomes and limitations: HIV-associated CDR3 frequencies dropped significantly during therapy; CMV-associated ones, mostly rising, changed nonsignificantly. Significantly higher mean Gini indices appeared in HIV-infected repertoires, possibly reflecting oligoclonality.

No cell fractionation was done, so the repertoire covers all unsorted peripheral blood T cells. The germline gives CDR1 SGDLS, CDR2 YYNGEE. The CDR3 loop spans 11 amino acids. V dropped 3 bases and J dropped 11 bases, with 9 bases sitting between them. This clonotype was observed at least ten times. The antigen remains undetermined. Alpha and beta constant-region primers primed reverse transcription of around 500 ng RNA. Alpha and beta chain libraries were made separately by chain-specific third strand synthesis with multiplexing indices. Using its own MiXCR run on the 5' RACE reads, TCRdb lists one record per CDR3 protein. The repertoire has fewer than 20,000 distinct CDR3 sequences, roughly an eighth of them found once; the top ten carry around 10%.

The rearrangement uses TRBV9 and TRBJ1-5; D call uncertain. The source is an adult in good health. The sequencing sample was made of blood. The CDR3 DNA reads TGTGCCAGCAGCGCCCCCCACGCCCAGCATTTT. Translating gives CASSAPHAQHF. Filled out from reference TRBV9 and TRBJ1-5, the complete variable domain reads DSGVTQTPKHLITATGQRVTLRCSPRSGDLSVYWYQQSLDQGLQFLIQYYNGEERAKGNILERFSAQQFPDLHSELNLSSLELGDSALYFCASSAPHAQHFGDGTRLSIL.